This TCR beta chain originates from a study of blood T cell repertoires in COVID-19. Background on the study: Donors in the United States, Italy and Spain gave samples during acute or convalescent COVID-19. T cells, B-cell-depleted T cells, or PBMCs supplied cDNA or gDNA.

In the authors' methods: Reference gene primer amplification gave estimated nucleated cell counts. Profiled with immunoSEQ multiplex PCR; TCRdb holds only in-frame clones, not every one. V and J calls and clone size are given by that table; D and trimming were obtained from the DNA. This repertoire shows about 110,000 clones, about 79% found once; its top ten account for roughly 8.2%. The germline CDR1 and CDR2 sequences are LGHNA and YNFKEQ. This CDR3 has 13 amino acids. J lost 7 bases, V lost 5 bases, and 7 bases had no gene match. This clonotype originated in a woman older than 75 with active or convalescent COVID-19. Material for sequencing was peripheral blood. The chain combines TRBV4-2 with TRBJ1-2; TRBD1 aligns across 7 bases. CDR3 residues: CASSGRKGAGYTF. The CDR3 DNA is TGTGCCAGCAGCGGACGGAAGGGGGCTGGCTACACCTTC.